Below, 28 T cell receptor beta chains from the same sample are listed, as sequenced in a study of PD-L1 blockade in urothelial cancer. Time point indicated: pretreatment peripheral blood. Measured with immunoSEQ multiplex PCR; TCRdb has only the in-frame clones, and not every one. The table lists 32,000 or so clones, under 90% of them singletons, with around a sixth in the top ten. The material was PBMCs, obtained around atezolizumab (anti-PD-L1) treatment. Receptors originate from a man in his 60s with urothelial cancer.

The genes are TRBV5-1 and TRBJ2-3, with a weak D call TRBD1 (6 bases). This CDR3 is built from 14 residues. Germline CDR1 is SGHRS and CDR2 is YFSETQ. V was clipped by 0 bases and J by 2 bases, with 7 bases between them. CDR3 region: CASSLGDTTDTQYF. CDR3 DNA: TGCGCCAGCAGCTTGGGGGACACCACAGATACGCAGTATTTT.

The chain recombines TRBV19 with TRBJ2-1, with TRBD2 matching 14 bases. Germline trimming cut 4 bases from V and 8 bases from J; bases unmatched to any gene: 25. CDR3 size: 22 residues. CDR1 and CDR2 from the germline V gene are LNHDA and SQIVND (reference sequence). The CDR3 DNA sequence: TGTGCCAGTAGTACCCGACTAGCGGGAGGGCCCCTTACGATTAAAACTACGCATGAGCAGTTCTTC. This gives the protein CASSTRLAGGPLTIKTTHEQFF. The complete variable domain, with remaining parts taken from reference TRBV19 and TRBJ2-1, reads DGGITQSPKYLFRKEGQNVTLSCEQNLNHDAMYWYRQDPGQGLRLIYYSQIVNDFQKGDIAEGYSVSREKKESFPLTVTSAQKNPTAFYLCASSTRLAGGPLTIKTTHEQFFGPGTRLTVL.

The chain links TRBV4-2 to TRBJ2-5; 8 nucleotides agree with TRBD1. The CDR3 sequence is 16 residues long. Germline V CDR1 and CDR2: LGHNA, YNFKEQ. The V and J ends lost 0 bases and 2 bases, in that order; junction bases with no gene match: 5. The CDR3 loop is CASSQDPGQVQETQYF. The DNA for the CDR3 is TGTGCCAGCAGCCAAGATCCGGGACAGGTACAAGAGACCCAGTACTTC.

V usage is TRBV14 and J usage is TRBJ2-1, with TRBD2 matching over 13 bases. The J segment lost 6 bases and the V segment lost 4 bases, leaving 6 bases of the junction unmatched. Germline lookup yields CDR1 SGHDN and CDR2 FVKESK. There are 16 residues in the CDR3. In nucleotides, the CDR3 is TGTGCCAGCAGCCCACGACTAGCGGGAGGAGGCAATGAGCAGTTCTTC. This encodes CASSPRLAGGGNEQFF.

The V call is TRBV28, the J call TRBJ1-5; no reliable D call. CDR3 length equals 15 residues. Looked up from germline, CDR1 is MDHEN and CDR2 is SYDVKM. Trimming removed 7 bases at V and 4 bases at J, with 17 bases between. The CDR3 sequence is CASNTNRRGNQPQHF. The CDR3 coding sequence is TGTGCCAGCAATACAAATAGGAGAGGGAATCAGCCCCAGCATTTT.

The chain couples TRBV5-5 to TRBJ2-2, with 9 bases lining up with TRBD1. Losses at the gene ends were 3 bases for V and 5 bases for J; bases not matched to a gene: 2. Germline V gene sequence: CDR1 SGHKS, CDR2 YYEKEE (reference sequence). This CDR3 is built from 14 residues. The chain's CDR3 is CASSYGTGTGELFF. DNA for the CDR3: TGTGCCAGCAGCTACGGGACAGGGACCGGGGAGCTGTTTTTT.

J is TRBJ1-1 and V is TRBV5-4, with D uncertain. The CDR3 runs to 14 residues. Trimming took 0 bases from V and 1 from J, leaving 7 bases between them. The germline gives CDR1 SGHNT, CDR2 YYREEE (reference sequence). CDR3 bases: TGTGCCAGCAGCTTGGCCCCATCGAACACTGAAGCTTTCTTT. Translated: CASSLAPSNTEAFF. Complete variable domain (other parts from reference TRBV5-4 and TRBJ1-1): ETGVTQSPTHLIKTRGQQVTLRCSSQSGHNTVSWYQQALGQGPQFIFQYYREEENGRGNFPPRFSGLQFPNYSSELNVNALELDDSALYLCASSLAPSNTEAFFGQGTRLTVV.

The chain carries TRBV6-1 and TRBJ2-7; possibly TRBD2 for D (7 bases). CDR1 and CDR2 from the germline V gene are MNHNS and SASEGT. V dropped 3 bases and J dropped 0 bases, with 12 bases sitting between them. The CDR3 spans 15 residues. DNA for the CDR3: TGTGCCAGCAGTGAGTTGGGAGGGGGCTCCTACGAGCAGTACTTC. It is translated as CASSELGGGSYEQYF.

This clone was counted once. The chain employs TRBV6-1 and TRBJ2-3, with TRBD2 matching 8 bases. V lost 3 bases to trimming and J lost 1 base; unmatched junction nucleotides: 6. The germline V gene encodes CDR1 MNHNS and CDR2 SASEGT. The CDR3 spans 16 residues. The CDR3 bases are TGTGCCAGCAGTGACTGGACAGCGGGGGGCACAGATACGCAGTATTTT. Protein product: CASSDWTAGGTDTQYF.

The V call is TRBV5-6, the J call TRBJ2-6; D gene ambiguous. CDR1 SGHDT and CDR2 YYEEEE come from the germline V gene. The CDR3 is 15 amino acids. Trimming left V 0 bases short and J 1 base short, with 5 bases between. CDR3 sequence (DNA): TGTGCCAGCAGCTTGGGGCCTTCTGGGGCCAACGTCCTGACTTTC. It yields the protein CASSLGPSGANVLTF. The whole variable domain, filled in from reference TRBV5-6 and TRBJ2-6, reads DAGVTQSPTHLIKTRGQQVTLRCSPKSGHDTVSWYQQALGQGPQFIFQYYEEEERQRGNFPDRFSGHQFPNYSSELNVNALLLGDSALYLCASSLGPSGANVLTFGAGSRLTVL.

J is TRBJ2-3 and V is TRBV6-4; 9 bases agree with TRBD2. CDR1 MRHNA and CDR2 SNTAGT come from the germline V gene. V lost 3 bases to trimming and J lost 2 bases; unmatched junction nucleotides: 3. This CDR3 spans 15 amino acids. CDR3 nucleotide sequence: TGTGCCAGCAGTGAGACTAGCGGAGTCACAGATACGCAGTATTTT. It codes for CASSETSGVTDTQYF.

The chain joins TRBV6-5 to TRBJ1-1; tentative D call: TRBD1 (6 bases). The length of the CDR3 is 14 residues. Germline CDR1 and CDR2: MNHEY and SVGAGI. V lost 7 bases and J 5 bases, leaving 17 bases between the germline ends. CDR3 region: CASKLYREITEAFF. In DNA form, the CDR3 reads TGTGCCAGCAAACTGTACAGGGAGATAACTGAAGCTTTCTTT.

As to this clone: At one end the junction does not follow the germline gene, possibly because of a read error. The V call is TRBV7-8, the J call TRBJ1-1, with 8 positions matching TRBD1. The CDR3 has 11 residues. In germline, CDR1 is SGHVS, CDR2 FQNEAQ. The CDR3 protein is CASSLSGGLWF. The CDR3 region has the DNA TGTGCCAGCAGCTTATCAGGGGGCCTTTGGTTT.

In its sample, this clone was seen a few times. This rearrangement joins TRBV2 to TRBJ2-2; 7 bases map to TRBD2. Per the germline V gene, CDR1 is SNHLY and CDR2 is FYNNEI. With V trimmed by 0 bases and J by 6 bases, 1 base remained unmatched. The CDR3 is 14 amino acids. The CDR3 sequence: CASSEAGRAGELFF. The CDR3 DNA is TGTGCCAGCAGTGAAGCGGGGAGGGCCGGGGAGCTGTTTTTT.

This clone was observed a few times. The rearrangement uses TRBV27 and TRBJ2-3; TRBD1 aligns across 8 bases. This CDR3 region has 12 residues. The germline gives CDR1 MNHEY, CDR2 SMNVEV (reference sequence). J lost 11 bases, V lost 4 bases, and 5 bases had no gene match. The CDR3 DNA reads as TGTGCCAGCAGTTCCCCAGGGGGCAAGCAGTATTTT. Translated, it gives CASSSPGGKQYF.

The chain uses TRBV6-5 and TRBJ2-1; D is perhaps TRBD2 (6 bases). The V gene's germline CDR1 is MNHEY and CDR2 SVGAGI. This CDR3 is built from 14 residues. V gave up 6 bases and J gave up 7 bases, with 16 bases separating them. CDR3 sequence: CASRGGGKRNEQFF. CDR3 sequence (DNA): TGTGCCAGCAGAGGTGGGGGGAAAAGGAATGAGCAGTTCTTC.

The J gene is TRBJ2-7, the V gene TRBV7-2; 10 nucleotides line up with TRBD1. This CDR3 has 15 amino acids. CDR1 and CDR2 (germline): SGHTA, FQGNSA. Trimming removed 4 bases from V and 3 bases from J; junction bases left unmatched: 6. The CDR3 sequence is CASSYQTGGVYEQYF. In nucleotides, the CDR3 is TGTGCCAGCAGCTATCAGACAGGGGGCGTCTACGAGCAGTACTTC.

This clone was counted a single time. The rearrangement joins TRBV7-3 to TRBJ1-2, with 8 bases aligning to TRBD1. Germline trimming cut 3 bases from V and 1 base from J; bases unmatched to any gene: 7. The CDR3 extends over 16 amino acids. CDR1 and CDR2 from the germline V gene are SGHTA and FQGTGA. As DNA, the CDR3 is TGTGCCAGCAGCTTCCGGGACAGGCAATATAACTATGGCTACACCTTC. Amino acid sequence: CASSFRDRQYNYGYTF.

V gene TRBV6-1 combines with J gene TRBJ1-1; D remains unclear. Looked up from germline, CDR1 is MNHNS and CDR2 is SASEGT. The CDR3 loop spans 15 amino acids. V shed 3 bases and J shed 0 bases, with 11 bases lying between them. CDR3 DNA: TGTGCCAGCAGTGATACCCCGGTCATGAACACTGAAGCTTTCTTT. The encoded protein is CASSDTPVMNTEAFF.

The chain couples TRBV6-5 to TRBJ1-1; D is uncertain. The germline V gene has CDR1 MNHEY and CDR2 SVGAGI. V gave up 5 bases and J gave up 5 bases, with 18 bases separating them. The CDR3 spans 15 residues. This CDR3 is CASSPLGLTSTEAFF. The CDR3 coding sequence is TGTGCCAGCAGTCCACTCGGACTGACGAGTACTGAAGCTTTCTTT.

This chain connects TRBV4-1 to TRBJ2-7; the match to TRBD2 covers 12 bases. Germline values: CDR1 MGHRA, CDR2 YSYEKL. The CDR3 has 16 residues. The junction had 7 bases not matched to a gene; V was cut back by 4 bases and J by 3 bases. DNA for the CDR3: TGCGCCAGCAGCCCCAGTCTAGCGGGAGGGGTCTACGAGCAGTACTTC. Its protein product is CASSPSLAGGVYEQYF.

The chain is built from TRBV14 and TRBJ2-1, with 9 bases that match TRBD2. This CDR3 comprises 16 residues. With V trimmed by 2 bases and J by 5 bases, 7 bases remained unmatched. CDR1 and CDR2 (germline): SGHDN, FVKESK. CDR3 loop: CASSQYLAGVNNEQFF. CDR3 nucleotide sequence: TGTGCCAGCAGCCAATACTTAGCGGGAGTGAACAATGAGCAGTTCTTC.

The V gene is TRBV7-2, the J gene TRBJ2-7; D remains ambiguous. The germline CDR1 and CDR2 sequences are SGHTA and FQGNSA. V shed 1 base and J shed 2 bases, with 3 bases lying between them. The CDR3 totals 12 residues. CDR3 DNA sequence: TGTGCCAGCAGCTTAGGAGCCTACGAGCAGTACTTC. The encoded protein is CASSLGAYEQYF.

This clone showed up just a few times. The CDR3 sequence is CASSLGLADTDTQYF. CDR3 sequence (DNA): TGTGCCAGCAGCTTAGGGCTAGCGGACACAGATACGCAGTATTTT. This chain uses TRBV7-3 with TRBJ2-3, with 7 bases aligning to TRBD2. V was clipped by 2 bases and J by 2 bases; unmatched bases: 4. This CDR3 contains 15 residues. Germline CDR1 is SGHTA and CDR2 is FQGTGA.

CDR3 in amino acids: CASSLAGSRVADTQYF. CDR3 sequence (DNA): TGTGCCAGCAGCTTGGCCGGTAGCAGGGTTGCAGATACGCAGTATTTT. The rearrangement links TRBV5-8 to TRBJ2-3; the D gene is possibly TRBD1 (5 bases). The length of the CDR3 is 16 residues. Trimming took off 0 bases at V and 4 bases at J, with 15 bases between the two ends. CDR1 is SGHTS, CDR2 YDEGEE, per germline.

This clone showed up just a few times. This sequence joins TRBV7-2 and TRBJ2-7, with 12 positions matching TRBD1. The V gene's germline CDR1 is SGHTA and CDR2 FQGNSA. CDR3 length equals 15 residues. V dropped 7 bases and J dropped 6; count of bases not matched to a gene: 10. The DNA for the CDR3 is TGTGCCAGCAACTTCCCCGGGACAGGGGGCGGCGAGCAGTACTTC. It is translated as CASNFPGTGGGEQYF.

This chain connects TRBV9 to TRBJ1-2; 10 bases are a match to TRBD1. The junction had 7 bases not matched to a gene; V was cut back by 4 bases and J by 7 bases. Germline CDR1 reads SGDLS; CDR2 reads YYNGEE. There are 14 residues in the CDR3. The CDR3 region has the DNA TGTGCCAGCAGCACGGGACAGGGGAAGGGTGGCTACACCTTC. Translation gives CASSTGQGKGGYTF.

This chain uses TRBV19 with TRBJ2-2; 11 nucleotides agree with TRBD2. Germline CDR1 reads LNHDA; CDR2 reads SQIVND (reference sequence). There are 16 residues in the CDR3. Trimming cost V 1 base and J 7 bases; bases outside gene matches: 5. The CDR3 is CASSIVAGGGVGELFF. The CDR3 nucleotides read TGTGCCAGTAGTATAGTAGCGGGAGGGGGCGTCGGGGAGCTGTTTTTT.